This T cell receptor (beta chain) appears in the sequencing data of a study of T cells after yellow fever vaccination. TCRdb re-called the 5' RACE reads with MiXCR, one entry per CDR3 protein. The table includes some 23,000 distinct CDR3 sequences, approximately 3.2% detected once. CDR1 SNHLY and CDR2 FYNNEI come from the germline V gene. Trimming shortened V by 6 bases and J by 6 bases, and 14 bases separated the two germline ends. The CDR3 consists of 13 residues. At least ten counts were recorded for this clonotype. The source material was PBMCs, either bulk or a sorted T-cell subset (CD4+, CD8+, memory, or dextramer-sorted; not recorded which), sampled roughly 47 days after the first yellow fever vaccination. The TCR originated in a man aged 18-30 years who received the YFV17D yellow fever vaccine. V gene TRBV2 combines with J gene TRBJ1-1; D ambiguous. CDR3 loop: CASRMDALPEAFF. CDR3 DNA: TGTGCCAGCAGGATGGACGCTCTCCCTGAAGCTTTCTTT. The entire variable domain, with the rest obtained from reference TRBV2 and TRBJ1-1, is as follows: EPEVTQTPSHQVTQMGQEVILRCVPISNHLYFYWYRQILGQKVEFLVSFYNNEISEKSEIFDDQFSVERPDGSNFTLKIRSTKLEDSAMYFCASRMDALPEAFFGQGTRLTVV.